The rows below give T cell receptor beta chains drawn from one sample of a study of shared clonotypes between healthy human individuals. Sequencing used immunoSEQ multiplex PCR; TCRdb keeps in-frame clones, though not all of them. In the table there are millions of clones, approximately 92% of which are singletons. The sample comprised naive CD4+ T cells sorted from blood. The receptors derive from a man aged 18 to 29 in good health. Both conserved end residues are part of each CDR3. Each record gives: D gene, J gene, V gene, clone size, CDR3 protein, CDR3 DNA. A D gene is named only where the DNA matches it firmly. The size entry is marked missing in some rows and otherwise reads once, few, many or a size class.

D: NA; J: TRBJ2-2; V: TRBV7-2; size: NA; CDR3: CASSSPPGNTGELFF; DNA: TGTGCCAGCAGCTCGCCTCCCGGGAACACCGGGGAGCTGTTTTTT
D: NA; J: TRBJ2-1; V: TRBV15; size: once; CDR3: CATSRGSGSLAYNEQFF; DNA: TGTGCCACCAGCAGAGGTTCGGGTAGTCTGGCCTACAATGAGCAGTTCTTC
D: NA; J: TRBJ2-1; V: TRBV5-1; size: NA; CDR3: CASPKFSSSYNEQFF; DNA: TGCGCCAGCCCCAAATTTTCAAGCTCCTACAATGAGCAGTTCTTC
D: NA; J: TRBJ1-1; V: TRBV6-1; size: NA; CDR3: CASSEEGFNTEAFF; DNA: TGTGCCAGCAGTGAAGAAGGGTTTAACACTGAAGCTTTCTTT
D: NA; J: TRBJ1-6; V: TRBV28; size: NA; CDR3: CASRLHRQAYNSPLHF; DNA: TGTGCCAGCAGACTACATCGTCAAGCCTATAATTCACCCCTCCACTTT
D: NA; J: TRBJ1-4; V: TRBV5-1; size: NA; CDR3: CASSLSGGELNEKLFF; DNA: TGCGCCAGCAGCTTGAGTGGGGGAGAACTTAATGAAAAACTGTTTTTT
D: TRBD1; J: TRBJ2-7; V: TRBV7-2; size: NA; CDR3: CASSLDRGSYEQYF; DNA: TGTGCCAGCAGCTTAGACAGGGGGTCCTACGAGCAGTACTTC
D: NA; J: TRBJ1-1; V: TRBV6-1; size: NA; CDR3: CASTRGEMNTEAFF; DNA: TGTGCCAGCACTCGGGGAGAAATGAACACTGAAGCTTTCTTT
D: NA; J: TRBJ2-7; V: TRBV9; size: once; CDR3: CASSVAVGVYEQYF; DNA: TGTGCCAGCAGCGTAGCAGTGGGGGTCTACGAGCAGTACTTC
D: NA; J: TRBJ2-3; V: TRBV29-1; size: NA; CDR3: CSVVGGTDTQYF; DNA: TGCAGCGTTGTGGGGGGCACAGATACGCAGTATTTT
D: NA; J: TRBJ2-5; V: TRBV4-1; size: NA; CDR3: CASSQTHNQETQYF; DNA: TGCGCCAGCAGCCAAACACATAACCAAGAGACCCAGTACTTC
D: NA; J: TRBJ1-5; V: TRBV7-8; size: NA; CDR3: CASSPEGWGNQPQHF; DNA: TGTGCCAGCAGCCCCGAGGGGTGGGGCAATCAGCCCCAGCATTTT
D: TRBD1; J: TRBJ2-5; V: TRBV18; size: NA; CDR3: CASSPPSGQGETQYF; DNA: TGTGCCAGCTCACCCCCGTCGGGACAGGGGGAGACCCAGTACTTC
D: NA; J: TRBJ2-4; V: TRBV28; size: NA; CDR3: CASSLIHQGNIQYF; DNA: TGTGCCAGCAGCCTAATCCACCAAGGAAACATTCAGTACTTC
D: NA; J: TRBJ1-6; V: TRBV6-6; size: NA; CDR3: CASRENRESYNSPLHF; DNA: TGTGCCAGCAGAGAGAACAGGGAAAGCTATAATTCACCCCTCCACTTT
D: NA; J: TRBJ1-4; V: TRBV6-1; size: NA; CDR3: CASSERGRTNEKLFF; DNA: TGTGCCAGCAGTGAAAGGGGAAGGACTAATGAAAAACTGTTTTTT
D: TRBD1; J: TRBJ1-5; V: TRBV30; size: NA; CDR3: CAWSSTRTGGSGQPQHF; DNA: TGTGCCTGGAGTTCTACCAGGACAGGGGGCTCCGGACAGCCCCAGCATTTT
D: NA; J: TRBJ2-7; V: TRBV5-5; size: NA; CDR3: CASSLELRARGYF; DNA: TGTGCCAGCAGCTTGGAACTTCGCGCTCGCGGATACTTC
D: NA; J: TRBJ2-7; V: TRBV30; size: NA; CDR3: CAWGAAYEQYF; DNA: TGTGCCTGGGGGGCCGCCTACGAGCAGTACTTC
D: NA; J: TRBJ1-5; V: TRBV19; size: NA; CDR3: CASSIVQGTQPQHF; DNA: TGTGCCAGTAGTATCGTGCAGGGGACTCAGCCCCAGCATTTT
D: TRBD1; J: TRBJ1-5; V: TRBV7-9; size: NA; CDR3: CASSEGQGGNQPQHF; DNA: TGTGCCAGCAGCGAAGGGCAGGGGGGCAATCAGCCCCAGCATTTT
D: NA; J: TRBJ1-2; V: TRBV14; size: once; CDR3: CASSQGGVGLNYGYTF; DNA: TGTGCCAGCAGCCAAGGGGGGGTCGGACTAAACTATGGCTACACCTTC
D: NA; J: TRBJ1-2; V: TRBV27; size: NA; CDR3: CASSMWSRGSVSGYTF; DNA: TGTGCCAGCAGTATGTGGTCTAGAGGCTCTGTTTCTGGCTACACCTTC
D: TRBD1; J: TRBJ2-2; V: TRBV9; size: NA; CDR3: CASSVGIQGSPGELFF; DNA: TGTGCCAGCAGCGTAGGTATACAGGGGTCTCCCGGGGAGCTGTTTTTT
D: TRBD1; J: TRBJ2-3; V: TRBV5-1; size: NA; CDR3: CASSKDRSTDTQYF; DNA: TGCGCCAGCAGCAAGGACAGGAGCACAGATACGCAGTATTTT
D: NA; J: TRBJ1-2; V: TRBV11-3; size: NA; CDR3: CASSLGGQGDYGYTF; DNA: TGTGCCAGCAGCTTAGGGGGTCAGGGAGACTATGGCTACACCTTC
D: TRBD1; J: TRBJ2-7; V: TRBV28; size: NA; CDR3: CASSSPAGTGLLEQYF; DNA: TGTGCCAGCAGTTCACCCGCCGGGACAGGGCTTCTGGAGCAGTACTTC
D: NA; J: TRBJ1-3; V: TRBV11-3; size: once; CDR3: CASSSLTTGNTIYF; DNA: TGTGCCAGCAGCTCTCTAACTACTGGAAACACCATATATTTT
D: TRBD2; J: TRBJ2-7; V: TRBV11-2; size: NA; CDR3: CASSLALAGGYEQYF; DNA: TGTGCCAGCAGCTTAGCTCTAGCGGGAGGGTACGAGCAGTACTTC
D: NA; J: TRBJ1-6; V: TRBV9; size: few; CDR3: CASSAGTPYNSPLHF; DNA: TGTGCCAGCAGCGCGGGGACACCCTATAATTCACCCCTCCACTTT
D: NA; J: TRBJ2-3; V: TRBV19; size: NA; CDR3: CASSIDRGTDTQYF; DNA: TGTGCCAGTAGTATAGACAGGGGAACAGATACGCAGTATTTT
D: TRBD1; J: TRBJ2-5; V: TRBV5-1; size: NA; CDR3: CASSLERDRSLQETQYF; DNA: TGCGCCAGCAGCTTGGAGAGGGACAGGAGCCTTCAAGAGACCCAGTACTTC